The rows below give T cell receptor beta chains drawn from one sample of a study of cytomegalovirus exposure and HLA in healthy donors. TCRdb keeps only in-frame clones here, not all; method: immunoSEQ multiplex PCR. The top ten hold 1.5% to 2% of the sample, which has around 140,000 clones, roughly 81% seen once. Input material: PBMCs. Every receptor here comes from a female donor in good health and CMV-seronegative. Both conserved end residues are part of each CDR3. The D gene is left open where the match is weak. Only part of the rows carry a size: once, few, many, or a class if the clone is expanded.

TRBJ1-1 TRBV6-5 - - TGTGCCAGCATTGGACGGGGGGAGGACACTGAAGCTTTCTTT CASIGRGEDTEAFF
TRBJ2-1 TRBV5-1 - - TGCGCCAGCAGCTCCGAGGGCCAATACAATGAGCAGTTCTTC CASSSEGQYNEQFF
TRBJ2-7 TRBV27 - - TGTGCCAGCAGTTTATCGGGGGCCAGTGGCGAGCAGTACTTC CASSLSGASGEQYF
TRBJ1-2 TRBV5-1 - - TGCGCCAGCAGCTCCTGGGACACGTCCTATGGCTACACCTTC CASSSWDTSYGYTF
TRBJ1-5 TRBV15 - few TGTGCCACCAGCAGAGATAGGGTGGGGGGAAGGAAGCATTTT CATSRDRVGGRKHF
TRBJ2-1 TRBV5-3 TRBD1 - TGTGCCAGACCGGGACAGCTCTACTCCTACAATGAGCAGTTCTTC CARPGQLYSYNEQFF
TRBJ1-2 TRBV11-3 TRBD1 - TGTGCCAGCAGCTTTAGACAGGGGGCTTCTCCGGGAGGCTACACCTTC CASSFRQGASPGGYTF
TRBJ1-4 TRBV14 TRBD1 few TGTGCCAGCAGCAAAGAAGGACAGGGGATAGGGGAAAAACTGTTTTTT CASSKEGQGIGEKLFF
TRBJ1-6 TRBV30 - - TGTGCCTGGATAGACAGTAACTCACCCCTCCACTTT CAWIDSNSPLHF
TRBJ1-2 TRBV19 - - TGTGCCACCGTAGGGCGTACGGGGGGCTACACCTTC CATVGRTGGYTF
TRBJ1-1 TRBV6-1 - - TGTGCCAGCAGTGAATCAGGAGGTGAAGCTTTCTTT CASSESGGEAFF
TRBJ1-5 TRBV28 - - TGTGCCAGCAGAACCCCGGACTGGAATAGCAATCAGCCCCAGCATTTT CASRTPDWNSNQPQHF
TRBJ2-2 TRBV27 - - TGTGCCAGCAGTTTATCAATCGGGGGTGGGGTAGCGAACACCGGGGAGCTGTTTTTT CASSLSIGGGVANTGELFF
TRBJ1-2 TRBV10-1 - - TGCGCCAGCAGTGAGTACAGGGACTATGGCTACACCTTC CASSEYRDYGYTF
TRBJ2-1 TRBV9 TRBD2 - TGTGCCAGCAGCGCACCGCCGACTAGCGGGGGCTTAAAGTACAATGAGCAGTTCTTC CASSAPPTSGGLKYNEQFF
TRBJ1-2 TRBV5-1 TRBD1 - TGCGCCAGCAGCTCTGGTCTATCAGGGGGGAGCTATGGCTACACCTTC CASSSGLSGGSYGYTF
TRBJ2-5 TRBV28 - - TGTGCCAGCAGGGCACAGGGCGCAGAGACCCAGTACTTC CASRAQGAETQYF
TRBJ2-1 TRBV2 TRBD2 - TGTGCCAGTGCCAGGACTAGCGAGACGAATGAGCAGTTCTTC CASARTSETNEQFF
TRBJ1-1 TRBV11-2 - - TGTGCCAGCAGCCCGACGAGGCAGACTGAAGCTTTCTTT CASSPTRQTEAFF
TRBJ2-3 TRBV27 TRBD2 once TGTGCCACCGGGGGGGGAGTAGTGGATACGCAGTATTTT CATGGGVVDTQYF
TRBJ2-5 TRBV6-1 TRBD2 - TGTGCCAGCAGTGCCCGCCCGGGGACTAGTCGAGAGACCCAGTACTTC CASSARPGTSRETQYF
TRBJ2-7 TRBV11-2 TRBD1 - TGTGCCGGCAGCTTAACGGACAGGGAAGCCTACGAGCAGTACTTC CAGSLTDREAYEQYF
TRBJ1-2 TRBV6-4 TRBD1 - TGTCCTTCTGAATTAGTTCCCTGGACAGGGGCTAGTGGCTACACCTTC CPSELVPWTGASGYTF
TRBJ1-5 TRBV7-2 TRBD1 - TGTGCCAGCAGTTCACAGGGGACGAACAATCAGCCCCAGCATTTT CASSSQGTNNQPQHF
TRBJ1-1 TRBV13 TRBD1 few TGTGCCAGCAGCTTAGTGGCAGGGGGGACTGAAGCTTTCTTT CASSLVAGGTEAFF
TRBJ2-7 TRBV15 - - TGTGCCACCAGCACAGGGGACGGAACCTACGAGCAGTACTTC CATSTGDGTYEQYF
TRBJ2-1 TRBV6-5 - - TGTGCCAGCAGTTCCCCGCGGGGGCTGGCCTTCTTC CASSSPRGLAFF
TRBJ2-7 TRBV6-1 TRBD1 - TGTGCCAGCAGTATAACCGGGACAGGGCGGTACGAGCAGTACTTC CASSITGTGRYEQYF
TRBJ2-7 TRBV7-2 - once TGTGCCAGCAGCTTAGACGGAGGGCCCTACGAGCAGTACTTC CASSLDGGPYEQYF
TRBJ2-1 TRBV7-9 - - TGTGCCAGCAGCTTAAGTCTAGGGGCCGATGAGCAGTTCTTC CASSLSLGADEQFF
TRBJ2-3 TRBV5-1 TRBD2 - TGCGCCAGCGGGGGGCTAGCGGGTTCCACAGATACGCAGTATTTT CASGGLAGSTDTQYF
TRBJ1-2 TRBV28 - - TGTGCCAGCAGTAGACCAGAGGGTGGCTACACCTTC CASSRPEGGYTF
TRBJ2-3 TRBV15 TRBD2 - TGTGCCACCAGCAAGGCGGGAGTTGGGACAGATACGCAGTATTTT CATSKAGVGTDTQYF
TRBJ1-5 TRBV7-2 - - TGTGCCAGCAGCTTAGCCCATAACCGCGACGGGGGTCAGCCCCAGCATTTT CASSLAHNRDGGQPQHF
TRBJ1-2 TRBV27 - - TGTGCCAGCAGTTTATTTCCGGACAGCTCAGCCTATGGCTACACCTTC CASSLFPDSSAYGYTF
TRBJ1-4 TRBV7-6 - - TGTGCCAGCAGCCTGGGGGCGGTGACTAATGAAAAACTGTTTTTT CASSLGAVTNEKLFF
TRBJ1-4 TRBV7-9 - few TGTGCCAGCAGCCGCAAACCCCACCTCGGGGAAAAACTGTTTTTT CASSRKPHLGEKLFF
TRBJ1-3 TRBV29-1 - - TGCAGCGTACGGGACTCTGTAAACACCATATATTTT CSVRDSVNTIYF
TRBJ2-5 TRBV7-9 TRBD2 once TGTGCCAGCAGAACGGGACTAGAAGAAGAGACCCAGTACTTC CASRTGLEEETQYF
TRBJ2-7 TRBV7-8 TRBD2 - TGTGCCAGCAGCTTAGAGTTTGGGGGGACTAGCGGGGACGAGCAGTACTTC CASSLEFGGTSGDEQYF
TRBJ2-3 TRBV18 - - TGTGCCAGCTCACCTTCTAACTCAGATACGCAGTATTTT CASSPSNSDTQYF
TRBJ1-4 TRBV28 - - TGTGCCAGCAGTTTGGGGCCAACTAATGAAAAACTGTTTTTT CASSLGPTNEKLFF
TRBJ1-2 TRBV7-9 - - TGTGCCAGCAGCCTCGGTACAGCCTTAGCTAACTATGGCTACACCTTC CASSLGTALANYGYTF
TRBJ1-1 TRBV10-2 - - TGCGCCAGCAGTGAGCAGGGACGAGGGGGCACTGAAGCTTTCTTT CASSEQGRGGTEAFF